These 25 T cell receptor beta chains originate from one sample sequenced in a study of T cell responses to AZD1222 COVID-19 vaccine. Sequencing was performed with immunoSEQ multiplex PCR; in TCRdb, only in-frame clones are kept and a portion is missing. The table lists 65,000 to 95,000 clones, 80% to 90% of them singletons. This material consisted of peripheral blood, taken on day 0 of AZD1222 vaccination. Source of these receptors: an adult in good health.

The chain links TRBV6-6 to TRBJ2-5, with D unclear. Germline V gene data show CDR1 as MNHNY and CDR2 as SVGAGI (reference sequence). V was pared by 0 bases and J by 5 bases, with 4 bases between. CDR3 size: 12 residues. The CDR3 region is CASSYSSETQYF. CDR3 nucleotide sequence: TGTGCCAGCAGTTACTCATCGGAGACCCAGTACTTC.

V and J are TRBV5-4 and TRBJ2-1, with D possibly TRBD1 on 7 matching bases. Germline V lookup: CDR1 SGHNT, CDR2 YYREEE (reference sequence). V lost 5 bases and J 7 bases, leaving 19 bases between the germline ends. CDR3 size: 15 residues. The chain's CDR3 is CASRPQGGSKNEQFF. CDR3 in DNA: TGTGCCAGCAGACCTCAGGGGGGTAGTAAGAATGAGCAGTTCTTC.

The V and J genes are TRBV10-3 and TRBJ2-7; a weak D match, TRBD1 (5 bases). Germline V gene sequence: CDR1 ENHRY, CDR2 SYGVKD. V was cut by 8 bases and J by 5 bases, with 10 bases left in between. The CDR3 is 11 amino acids. CDR3 in amino acids: CAIRTRDEQYF. DNA of the CDR3: TGTGCCATCCGGACACGGGACGAGCAGTACTTC.

V gene TRBV15 combines with J gene TRBJ1-1; no clear D. V dropped 1 base and J dropped 5 bases, with 11 bases sitting between them. The CDR3 totals 14 residues. The germline V gene has CDR1 LNHNV and CDR2 YYDKDF (reference sequence). The DNA of the CDR3 is TGTGCCACCAGCAGAGCCCAGCACGGAACTGAAGCTTTCTTT. This codes for CATSRAQHGTEAFF.

The chain joins TRBV24-1 to TRBJ1-5; D might be TRBD1 (5 bases). There are 14 residues in the CDR3. V dropped 3 bases and J dropped 5 bases, with 10 bases sitting between them. Per germline, CDR1 KGHDR and CDR2 SFDVKD. The CDR3 reads CATSDLDSYQPQHF. CDR3 sequence (DNA): TGTGCCACCAGTGATCTAGACAGTTATCAGCCCCAGCATTTT.

The genes are TRBV5-4 and TRBJ1-2, with 7 bases aligning to TRBD1. V lost 3 bases and J lost 7; bases outside the gene matches: 12. The CDR3 sequence is 15 residues long. Germline CDR1 and CDR2: SGHNT and YYREEE (reference sequence). In DNA, the CDR3 is TGTGCCAGCAGCTCTGGCGGAGGGGGGACAGTTGGCTACACCTTC. Protein: CASSSGGGGTVGYTF. Full variable domain (remainder filled in from reference TRBV5-4 and TRBJ1-2): ETGVTQSPTHLIKTRGQQVTLRCSSQSGHNTVSWYQQALGQGPQFIFQYYREEENGRGNFPPRFSGLQFPNYSSELNVNALELDDSALYLCASSSGGGGTVGYTFGSGTRLTVV.

The chain recombines TRBV19 with TRBJ2-6; weak D call: TRBD2 (5 bases). CDR1 and CDR2 (germline): LNHDA, SQIVND (reference sequence). This CDR3 is built from 18 residues. Between the trimmed V and J ends, which lost 3 bases and 0 bases, there was a span of 15 bases. CDR3 protein: CASSIRDSFASGANVLTF. In DNA, the CDR3 is TGTGCCAGTAGTATCCGGGATTCCTTTGCCTCTGGGGCCAACGTCCTGACTTTC.

This chain links TRBV6-1 with TRBJ1-1; D unclear. V lost 0 bases, J lost 10 bases, and 6 bases lay in between. The CDR3 runs to 11 residues. Per the germline V gene, CDR1 is MNHNS and CDR2 is SASEGT. CDR3 coding DNA: TGTGCCAGCAGTGAAGCTGTTGGAGCTTTCTTT. Amino acid sequence: CASSEAVGAFF.

The J gene is TRBJ1-4, the V gene TRBV9; TRBD1 is a possible D gene (6 bases). Trimming stripped 4 bases from V and 5 bases from J, with 15 bases between. The CDR3 loop spans 15 amino acids. The germline CDR1 and CDR2 sequences are SGDLS and YYNGEE. CDR3 coding DNA: TGTGCCAGCAGCCCTAGAGGACAGCTCAATGAAAAACTGTTTTTT. Residues: CASSPRGQLNEKLFF.

V usage is TRBV7-6 and J usage is TRBJ2-6, with 7 bases fitting TRBD1. Trimming cost V 1 base and J 0 bases; bases outside gene matches: 3. Looked up from germline, CDR1 is SGHVS and CDR2 is FNYEAQ. The length of the CDR3 is 17 residues. The CDR3 DNA is TGTGCCAGCAGCTTAGGACAGGGTAACTCTGGGGCCAACGTCCTGACTTTC. This translates into CASSLGQGNSGANVLTF.

The CDR3 reads CASSRGNIQYF. Here the CDR3 DNA reads TGTGCCAGCAGCAGGGGGAACATTCAGTACTTC. The chain links TRBV6-5 to TRBJ2-4; 7 bases agree with TRBD1. The J segment lost 7 bases and the V segment lost 6 bases, leaving 0 bases of the junction unmatched. Per the germline V gene, CDR1 is MNHEY and CDR2 is SVGAGI. CDR3 length equals 11 residues.

The rearrangement links TRBV7-9 to TRBJ2-7; 12 bases map to TRBD2. Germline assignment: CDR1 SEHNR and CDR2 FQNEAQ (reference sequence). The ends lost 4 bases at V and 2 bases at J; junction bases unmatched: 15. The CDR3 has 19 amino acids. CDR3 amino acids: CASSWDRTSGEVRPYEQYF. CDR3 bases: TGTGCCAGCAGCTGGGATCGGACTAGCGGGGAGGTTAGACCCTACGAGCAGTACTTC.

The J gene is TRBJ1-1, the V gene TRBV29-1; 10 bases are a match to TRBD1. The length of the CDR3 is 13 residues. The V gene end was trimmed by 7 bases and the J gene end by 1 base; junction bases not matched to a gene: 3. Per the germline V gene, CDR1 is SQVTM and CDR2 is ANQGSEA. The CDR3 bases are TGCAGCGGCGACAGGGGGCAGAACACTGAAGCTTTCTTT. Its translation is CSGDRGQNTEAFF. Filled out from reference TRBV29-1 and TRBJ1-1, the complete variable domain reads SAVISQKPSRDICQRGTSLTIQCQVDSQVTMMFWYRQQPGQSLTLIATANQGSEATYESGFVIDKFPISRPNLTFSTLTVSNMSPEDSSIYLCSGDRGQNTEAFFGQGTRLTVV.

This chain joins TRBV6-5 and TRBJ1-1; the D gene is possibly TRBD1 (5 bases). V was trimmed by 7 bases and J by 10 bases, leaving 19 bases between them. Germline CDR1 and CDR2: MNHEY and SVGAGI. The CDR3 has 13 residues. CDR3 in amino acids: CASTPAGRGGAFF. The CDR3 DNA follows: TGTGCCAGCACCCCCGCAGGGAGGGGAGGAGCTTTCTTT.

J is TRBJ1-6 and V is TRBV6-5, with a tentative D call TRBD1 (5 bases). The ends were cut back, 6 bases at V and 5 bases at J, with 8 bases in the middle. CDR3 length: 13 residues. Germline-derived CDR1 and CDR2 are MNHEY and SVGAGI. The CDR3 here is CASRRQNNSPLHF. In DNA form, the CDR3 reads TGTGCCAGCAGAAGACAGAATAATTCACCCCTCCACTTT.

This rearrangement joins TRBV6-1 to TRBJ1-2; D is uncertain. The CDR3 has 14 residues. Germline V gene sequence: CDR1 MNHNS, CDR2 SASEGT. The V gene lost 2 bases and the J gene lost 4 bases, with 11 bases spanning the gap. The CDR3 nucleotides are TGTGCCAGCAGTGAATACGGGAGTCTCTATGGCTACACCTTC. Residues: CASSEYGSLYGYTF.

The chain recombines TRBV10-3 with TRBJ2-7; TRBD1 aligns across 9 bases. Per the germline V gene, CDR1 is ENHRY and CDR2 is SYGVKD. There are 13 residues in the CDR3. V gave up 6 bases and J gave up 11 bases; unmatched junction bases: 11. In DNA, the CDR3 is TGTGCCATCAGCCCCGGGACAGGGACGTTAAAGTACTTC. As protein: CAISPGTGTLKYF.

V gene TRBV9 combines with J gene TRBJ2-2, with TRBD1 identical over 11 bases. With 0 bases clipped from V and 1 base from J, the junction kept 2 bases outside the gene matches. The CDR3 has 17 residues. Germline CDR1 is SGDLS and CDR2 is YYNGEE. For the CDR3, the DNA is TGTGCCAGCAGCGTAGGGACAGGGGGCTGGAACACCGGGGAGCTGTTTTTT. Residues: CASSVGTGGWNTGELFF.

This clone came up once. The CDR3 DNA reads TGCAGCGTTGGTTCCGAGACTGAAGCTTTCTTT. This codes for CSVGSETEAFF. The chain combines TRBV29-1 with TRBJ1-1, with D unresolved. The CDR3 is 11 amino acids. Germline CDR1 and CDR2: SQVTM and ANQGSEA. V was shortened by 4 bases and J by 5 bases, with 8 bases between the two germline ends.

This clone was found a few times. The CDR3: CASSLVGASSTLHF. The CDR3 DNA reads as TGTGCCAGCAGCTTAGTCGGGGCCTCCTCGACCCTCCACTTT. This chain links TRBV7-9 with TRBJ1-6; a weak D match, TRBD1 (5 bases). V was clipped by 1 base and J by 14 bases, with 15 bases between them. Germline-derived CDR1 and CDR2 are SEHNR and FQNEAQ (reference sequence). The CDR3 sequence is 14 residues long. The whole variable domain, filled in from reference TRBV7-9 and TRBJ1-6, reads DTGVSQNPRHKITKRGQNVTFRCDPISEHNRLYWYRQTLGQGPEFLTYFQNEAQLEKSRLLSDRFSAERPKGSFSTLEIQRTEQGDSAMYLCASSLVGASSTLHFGNGTRLTVT.

V is TRBV10-3 and J is TRBJ1-5; D is perhaps TRBD1 (5 bases). Germline V gene sequence: CDR1 ENHRY, CDR2 SYGVKD. Trimming left V 2 bases short and J 2 bases short, with 13 bases between. This CDR3 spans 16 amino acids. The CDR3 nucleotides are TGTGCCATCAGTGAGCCTCGGGGGGACGGCAATCAGCCCCAGCATTTT. Translating gives CAISEPRGDGNQPQHF.

The genes are TRBV5-4 and TRBJ1-5; perhaps TRBD1 as D (5 bases). The CDR3 totals 14 residues. CDR1 and CDR2 from the germline V gene are SGHNT and YYREEE (reference sequence). Trimming shortened V by 4 bases and J by 4 bases, and 12 bases separated the two germline ends. CDR3: CASSPTPGNQPQHF. CDR3 bases: TGTGCCAGCAGCCCTACGCCAGGGAATCAGCCCCAGCATTTT.

V is TRBV7-6 and J is TRBJ2-2; 8 nucleotides match TRBD1. Germline lookup yields CDR1 SGHVS and CDR2 FNYEAQ. Unmatched junction bases numbered 5, after V lost 5 bases and J lost 3 bases. The CDR3 has 15 residues. This CDR3 reads CASSLDRAYTGELFF. The CDR3 coding sequence is TGTGCCAGCAGCCTGGACAGGGCCTACACCGGGGAGCTGTTTTTT. Based on the CDR3 plus reference TRBV7-6 and TRBJ2-2, the full variable domain is GAGVSQSPRYKVTKRGQDVALRCDPISGHVSLYWYRQALGQGPEFLTYFNYEAQQDKSGLPNDRFSAERPEGSISTLTIQRTEQRDSAMYRCASSLDRAYTGELFFGEGSRLTVL.

J is TRBJ2-5 and V is TRBV9, with 7 bases lining up with TRBD2. Germline CDR1 is SGDLS and CDR2 is YYNGEE. V trimming: 4 bases; J trimming: 2 bases; junction bases outside the gene matches: 5. The CDR3 consists of 14 residues. The CDR3 DNA reads TGTGCCAGCAGCTTCAGCGGGGAACAAGAGACCCAGTACTTC. This translates into CASSFSGEQETQYF.

The genes are TRBV10-3 and TRBJ2-3; TRBD2 matches 14 bases. Germline assignment: CDR1 ENHRY and CDR2 SYGVKD. The CDR3 runs 19 residues. The ends lost 3 bases at V and 6 bases at J; junction bases unmatched: 14. CDR3 DNA sequence: TGTGCCATCAGTGAACTCCCCGAGACTAGCGGGGGGGCCGGGGATACGCAGTATTTT. Translation: CAISELPETSGGAGDTQYF.